This T cell receptor (beta chain) was captured by sequencing in a study of T cell responses to AZD1222 COVID-19 vaccine. Libraries were prepared by immunoSEQ multiplex PCR; TCRdb keeps only in-frame clonotypes and omits some of them. There are roughly 270,000 clones in the sample; about 94% occur only once, and around 0.6% lies in the top ten. As concerns this clone: The antigen remains unidentified.

Study observations and caveats: Nearly half of the spike-specific TCRs reportedly recognize variant regions that carry no mutations.

From germline, CDR1 is SGDLS and CDR2 YYNGEE. V lost 3 bases to trimming and J lost 1 base, with 10 bases between them. This CDR3 has 14 amino acids. The chain recombines TRBV9 with TRBJ1-1; perhaps TRBD1 as D (5 bases). The sequence was obtained from an adult who received the AZD1222 COVID-19 vaccine. This material consisted of peripheral blood, taken 28 days after the second AZD1222 dose. The DNA of the CDR3 is TGTGCCAGCAGCGAATTGACAGCGAACACTGAAGCTTTCTTT. The encoded protein is CASSELTANTEAFF. The whole variable domain, remainder taken from reference TRBV9 and TRBJ1-1, is DSGVTQTPKHLITATGQRVTLRCSPRSGDLSVYWYQQSLDQGLQFLIQYYNGEERAKGNILERFSAQQFPDLHSELNLSSLELGDSALYFCASSELTANTEAFFGQGTRLTVV.